These 23 T cell receptor beta chains share one sample of origin, sequenced in a study of T cell repertoires in cytomegalovirus infection. No cognate antigen is known for these TCRs. TCRdb ran MiXCR on the reads and lists one entry per CDR3 protein. The sample contains 450,000 to 600,000 distinct CDR3 sequences, about two fifths of which appear only once. Sequenced material: cultured PBMCs, taken from culture after CMV antigen stimulation. Receptors originate from a human donor in good health (CMV status not recorded). Some clones in this sample may be carry-over from other donors' samples.

V and J are TRBV6-5 and TRBJ2-2; D is perhaps TRBD2 (5 bases). V was cut by 4 bases and J by 4 bases, with 13 bases left in between. CDR1 is MNHEY, CDR2 SVGAGI, per germline. This CDR3 has 15 amino acids. The CDR3 sequence is CASSSPRGSTGELFF. The CDR3, as DNA: TGTGCCAGCAGTTCACCAAGAGGGAGCACCGGGGAGCTGTTTTTT.

About this clonotype itself: The junction shows a germline mismatch at one end, possibly a read error. The rearrangement joins TRBV7-2 to TRBJ2-1; D not resolved. Germline CDR1 and CDR2: SGHTA and FQGNSA. The CDR3 is 16 amino acids. The CDR3 DNA reads TGTGCCCGCAGCTCCGTGGGCGGTGGAGTGATGGGTGAGCAGTTCTTC. It encodes CARSSVGGGVMGEQFF. The full variable domain, completed using reference TRBV7-2 and TRBJ2-1, is GAGVSQSPSNKVTEKGKDVELRCDPISGHTALYWYRQSLGQGLEFLIYFQGNSAPDKSGLPSDRFSAERTGGSVSTLTIQRTQQEDSAVYLCARSSVGGGVMGEQFFGPGTRLTVL.

This clonotype was detected only a few times. The gene calls are TRBV7-8 and TRBJ2-3; D ambiguous. Germline V gene lookup returns CDR1 SGHVS and CDR2 FQNEAQ. The CDR3 covers 15 residues. The V end lost 3 bases, the J end lost 2 bases, and 12 bases lay between the germline ends. In DNA, the CDR3 is TGTGCCAGCAGCTTCATGCCAATGCACACAGATACGCAGTATTTT. It specifies CASSFMPMHTDTQYF.

This rearrangement joins TRBV20-1 to TRBJ2-3; 12 positions match TRBD2. The germline CDR1 and CDR2 sequences are DFQATT and SNEGSKA (reference sequence). V was pared by 6 bases and J by 4 bases, with 11 bases of the junction left unmatched. CDR3 length: 16 amino acids. The CDR3 loop is CSAPNGLAGWADTQYF. The CDR3 region has the DNA TGCAGTGCCCCGAACGGACTAGCGGGGTGGGCAGATACGCAGTATTTT.

A few counts support this clonotype. V and J are TRBV7-2 and TRBJ2-1, with 8 bases aligning to TRBD2. The CDR3 is made up of 14 amino acids. The germline CDR1 and CDR2 sequences are SGHTA and FQGNSA. With V trimmed by 3 bases and J by 6 bases, 4 bases remained unmatched. The CDR3 DNA is TGTGCCAGCAGCTTTAGCGGGATCGGCAATGAGCAGTTCTTC. Its translation is CASSFSGIGNEQFF.

The DNA of the CDR3 is TGTGCCAGCAGTTTTCCGCTAGCGGCCAGTGAGCAGTTCTTC. As protein: CASSFPLAASEQFF. The chain couples TRBV27 to TRBJ2-1; 7 bases map to TRBD2. V was clipped by 3 bases and J by 9 bases; unmatched bases: 8. The CDR3 spans 14 residues. Germline lookup yields CDR1 MNHEY and CDR2 SMNVEV (reference sequence).

The chain has TRBV5-4 and TRBJ2-3; 9 bases line up with TRBD2. There are 15 residues in the CDR3. The J segment lost 2 bases and the V segment lost 5 bases, leaving 6 bases of the junction unmatched. The V gene's germline CDR1 is SGHNT and CDR2 YYREEE (reference sequence). The CDR3 nucleotides are TGTGCCAGCAGAATTAGCGGGAGTTACACAGATACGCAGTATTTT. Translated: CASRISGSYTDTQYF.

This clonotype was seen only a few times. This rearrangement joins TRBV12-3 or TRBV12-4 to TRBJ2-1; TRBD2 aligns across 14 bases. The junction had 3 bases not matched to a gene; V was cut back by 5 bases and J by 3 bases. This CDR3 region has 16 residues. The CDR3 reads CASSQGLAGGYNEQFF. The CDR3 coding sequence is TGTGCCAGCAGTCAAGGACTAGCGGGGGGCTACAATGAGCAGTTCTTC.

This clonotype was observed a few times. The chain links TRBV12-3 or TRBV12-4 to TRBJ2-1; 9 bases agree with TRBD1. The CDR3 has 17 residues. Germline trimming cut 10 bases from V and 4 bases from J; bases unmatched to any gene: 17. The CDR3: CATRISWTGVEYNEQFF. CDR3 DNA: TGTGCCACCCGTATCTCCTGGACAGGGGTAGAATACAATGAGCAGTTCTTC.

The V call is TRBV10-3, the J call TRBJ1-6; 7 bases agree with TRBD1. The CDR3 totals 19 residues. V lost 10 bases to trimming and J lost 7 bases; unmatched junction nucleotides: 25. Looked up from germline, CDR1 is ENHRY and CDR2 is SYGVKD. The CDR3 DNA reads TGTGCCACTAGTTATCGAGGGACAGAGGGTGTGATGCGGAATTCACCCCTCCACTTT. Translated: CATSYRGTEGVMRNSPLHF.

The chain carries TRBV20-1 and TRBJ2-5, with TRBD2 identical over 7 bases. This CDR3 has 12 amino acids. Germline V lookup: CDR1 DFQATT, CDR2 SNEGSKA (reference sequence). V shed 3 bases and J 3 bases; nucleotides not matched to a gene: 1. The CDR3 is CSASRGEETQYF. The DNA for the CDR3 is TGCAGTGCTAGCCGGGGGGAAGAGACCCAGTACTTC.

CDR3 nucleotides: TGTGCCAGCAGTGATTATAGTTCACTCTACGAGCAGTACTTC. Its protein product is CASSDYSSLYEQYF. J is TRBJ2-7 and V is TRBV25-1; D gene uncertain. Germline values: CDR1 MGHDK, CDR2 SYGVNS. The germline V and J ends were trimmed by 3 bases and 3 bases, with 12 bases remaining between them. CDR3 length: 14 amino acids.

This clonotype showed up just once. The CDR3 coding sequence is TGTGCCAGCGAAGCCAGGGGGCAAGAGACCCAGTACTTC. As protein: CASEARGQETQYF. This chain joins TRBV12-3 or TRBV12-4 and TRBJ2-5, with TRBD1 matching 7 bases. This CDR3 has 13 amino acids. Germline trimming cut 8 bases from V and 2 bases from J; bases unmatched to any gene: 5.

The rearrangement joins TRBV7-2 to TRBJ2-3, with D perhaps matching TRBD2 (5 bases). V shed 4 bases and J shed 6 bases, with 20 bases lying between them. Germline V gene data show CDR1 as SGHTA and CDR2 as FQGNSA. The CDR3 is 16 amino acids. CDR3 in DNA: TGTGCCAGCAGCTCCCCTAGGGTGAGGGAGAAGGATACGCAGTATTTT. It yields the protein CASSSPRVREKDTQYF.

This clonotype appeared a few times. V is TRBV12-3 or TRBV12-4 and J is TRBJ1-5; TRBD1 aligns across 8 bases. The V segment lost 6 bases and the J segment 7 bases; nucleotides outside the gene matches: 8. This CDR3 is built from 14 residues. CDR3 nucleotide sequence: TGTGCCAGCAGAATAGACAGGGGAAGGCAGCCCCAGCATTTT. Amino acids: CASRIDRGRQPQHF.

Only a few counts were recorded for this clonotype. V and J are TRBV7-2 and TRBJ1-2, with 8 bases aligning to TRBD1. CDR3 length equals 15 residues. V was clipped by 5 bases and J by 3 bases; unmatched bases: 8. Per germline, CDR1 SGHTA and CDR2 FQGNSA. Written as DNA, the CDR3 is TGTGCCAGCAGCCCGATCAGGGGGCTTGACTATGGCTACACCTTC. Amino acids: CASSPIRGLDYGYTF.

This chain links TRBV11-2 with TRBJ2-5, with D perhaps matching TRBD2 (6 bases). CDR1 is SGHAT and CDR2 is FQNNGV in the germline V gene. V lost 4 bases, J lost 5 bases, and 14 bases lay in between. The CDR3 extends over 14 amino acids. This CDR3 is CASSYHGTFETQYF. The CDR3, as DNA: TGTGCCAGCAGCTACCACGGGACTTTCGAGACCCAGTACTTC.

This clonotype was counted only a few times. This chain links TRBV11-2 with TRBJ2-3; D call uncertain. The V end lost 7 bases, the J end lost 0 bases, and 11 bases lay between the germline ends. Germline CDR1 SGHAT, CDR2 FQNNGV. This CDR3 has 14 amino acids. The CDR3 sequence: CASKRQTSTDTQYF. DNA for the CDR3: TGTGCCAGCAAACGTCAGACTAGCACAGATACGCAGTATTTT.

This clonotype was detected many times. DNA for the CDR3: TGTGCCAGCAGCAGGACAGGGCAACAGCCCCAGCATTTT. Protein product: CASSRTGQQPQHF. This chain connects TRBV7-2 to TRBJ1-5; 8 positions match TRBD1. Germline V gene sequence: CDR1 SGHTA, CDR2 FQGNSA. The CDR3 loop spans 13 amino acids. After removal of 5 bases from V and 7 bases from J, the junction contained 4 bases not matched to a gene.

The chain has TRBV19 and TRBJ1-1; D might be TRBD1 (5 bases). The CDR3 is 15 residues long. V lost 5 bases and J 2 bases, leaving 15 bases between the germline ends. Germline-derived CDR1 and CDR2 are LNHDA and SQIVND (reference sequence). CDR3 DNA sequence: TGTGCCAGTAGTTACACGACAGAAGAAAACACTGAAGCTTTCTTT. It is translated as CASSYTTEENTEAFF.

In this sample, this clonotype turned up a few times. The chain uses TRBV7-7 and TRBJ2-1, with D possibly TRBD2 on 5 matching bases. V lost 6 bases and J 15 bases, leaving 21 bases between the germline ends. This CDR3 has 13 amino acids. CDR1 SSHAT and CDR2 FNYEAQ come from the germline V gene (reference sequence). CDR3 nucleotides: TGTGCCAGCAGTTCTAAAACGGGAACCCGGCTGTTCTTC. Protein sequence: CASSSKTGTRLFF.

The chain is built from TRBV6-6 and TRBJ1-5; D gene unclear. This CDR3 has 15 residues. CDR1 and CDR2 (germline): MNHNY, SVGAGI (reference sequence). With 6 bases removed from V and 0 bases from J, the gap between germline ends came to 12 bases. The CDR3 bases are TGTGCCAGCAGCCGGACTGTGGATAGCAATCAGCCCCAGCATTTT. This translates into CASSRTVDSNQPQHF.

The chain employs TRBV5-1 and TRBJ2-7; TRBD1 aligns across 9 bases. Germline CDR1 reads SGHRS; CDR2 reads YFSETQ. The CDR3 spans 15 residues. Losses at the gene ends were 0 bases for V and 5 bases for J; bases not matched to a gene: 6. The CDR3 coding sequence is TGCGCCAGCAGCTTGGGCACAGGGGGCAGAGACGAGCAGTACTTC. This translates into CASSLGTGGRDEQYF.